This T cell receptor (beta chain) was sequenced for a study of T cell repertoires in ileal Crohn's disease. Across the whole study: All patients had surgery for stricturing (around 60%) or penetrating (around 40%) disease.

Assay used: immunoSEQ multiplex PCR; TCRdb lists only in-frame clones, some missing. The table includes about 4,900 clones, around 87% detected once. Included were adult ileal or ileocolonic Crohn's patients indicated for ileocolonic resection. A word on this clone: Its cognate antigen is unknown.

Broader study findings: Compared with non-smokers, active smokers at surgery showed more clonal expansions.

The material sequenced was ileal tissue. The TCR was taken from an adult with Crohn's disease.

The chain's CDR3 is CASSPLAPGQRYNEQFF. The CDR3 bases are TGTGCCAGCTCACCCTTGGCCCCGGGACAAAGATACAATGAGCAGTTCTTC. The J gene is TRBJ2-1, the V gene TRBV18, with D perhaps TRBD1 (6 bases). The V end was cut by 3 bases, the J end by 4 bases, with 19 bases between. CDR3 length: 17 residues. Per germline, CDR1 KGHSH and CDR2 LQKENI.